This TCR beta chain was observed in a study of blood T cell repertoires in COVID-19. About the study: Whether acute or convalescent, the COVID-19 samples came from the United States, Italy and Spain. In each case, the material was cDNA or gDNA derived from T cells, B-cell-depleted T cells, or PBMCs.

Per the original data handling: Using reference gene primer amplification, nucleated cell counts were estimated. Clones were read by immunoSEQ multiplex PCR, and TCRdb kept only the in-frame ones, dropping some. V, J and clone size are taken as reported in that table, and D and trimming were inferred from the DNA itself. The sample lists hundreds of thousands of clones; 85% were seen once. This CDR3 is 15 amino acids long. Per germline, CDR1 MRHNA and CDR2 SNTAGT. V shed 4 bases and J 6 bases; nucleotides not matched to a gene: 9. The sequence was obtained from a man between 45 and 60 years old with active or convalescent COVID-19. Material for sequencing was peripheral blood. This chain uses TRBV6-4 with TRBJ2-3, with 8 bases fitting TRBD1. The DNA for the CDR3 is TGTGCCAGCAGTGCCACGACAGGGGCCTGGGATACGCAGTATTTT. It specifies CASSATTGAWDTQYF.